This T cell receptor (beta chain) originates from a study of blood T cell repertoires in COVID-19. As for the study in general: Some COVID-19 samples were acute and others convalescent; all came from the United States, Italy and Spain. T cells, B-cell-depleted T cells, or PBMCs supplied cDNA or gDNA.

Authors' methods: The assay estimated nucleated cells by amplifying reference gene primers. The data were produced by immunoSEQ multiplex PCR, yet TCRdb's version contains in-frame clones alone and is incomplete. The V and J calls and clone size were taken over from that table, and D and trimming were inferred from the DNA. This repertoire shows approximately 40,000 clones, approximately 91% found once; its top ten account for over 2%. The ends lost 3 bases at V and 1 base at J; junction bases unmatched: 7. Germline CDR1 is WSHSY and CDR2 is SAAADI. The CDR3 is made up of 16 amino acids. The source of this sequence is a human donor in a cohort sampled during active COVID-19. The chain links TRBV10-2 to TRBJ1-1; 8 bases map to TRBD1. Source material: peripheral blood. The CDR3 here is CASSELGGTGNTEAFF. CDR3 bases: TGCGCCAGCAGTGAACTGGGCGGGACAGGGAACACTGAAGCTTTCTTT.